Here is one T cell receptor beta chain with its context. Its antigen is currently unknown. These data come from a study of T-cell memory formation after mild COVID-19. Across the whole study: TCR clusters were largely donor specific. Whole-study results and caveats: Contracting CD8+ clones were enriched in EMRA, CD4+ mainly in CM and EM. Certain responding clones were present in pre-infection memory, suggesting participation of cross-reactive memory.

With constant-segment primers, 5'RACE yielded cDNA libraries of TCR alpha and TCR beta that carried sample barcodes and UMIs. A single record per CDR3 protein comes from TCRdb applying MiXCR to the 5' RACE reads. Of some 200,000 distinct CDR3 sequences in the sample, 20% to 25% were seen once. Germline V gene lookup returns CDR1 DFQATT and CDR2 SNEGSKA (reference sequence). The V segment lost 1 base and the J segment 6 bases; nucleotides outside the gene matches: 18. The CDR3 spans 18 residues. The origin of this receptor is an adult woman who had mild COVID-19 (a few samples of this study predate the infection). Cell type and time point are not known. The chain carries TRBV20-1 and TRBJ2-1, with 7 bases identical to TRBD1. Source material: PBMCs or a T cell subset sorted from them (not recorded which). CDR3 sequence (DNA): TGCAGTGCTAGAGTTAGGGGGCCCACGACTAAGGGATTCAATGAGCAGTTCTTC. Its translation is CSARVRGPTTKGFNEQFF.